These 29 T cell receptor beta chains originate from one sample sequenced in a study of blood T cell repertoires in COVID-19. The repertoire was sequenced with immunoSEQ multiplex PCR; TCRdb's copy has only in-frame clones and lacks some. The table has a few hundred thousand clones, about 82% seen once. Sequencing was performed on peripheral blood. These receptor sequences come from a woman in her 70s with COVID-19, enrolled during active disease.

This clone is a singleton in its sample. CDR3 in amino acids: CASSQGPNRGYEKLFF. The DNA of the CDR3 is TGCGCCAGCAGCCAAGGTCCTAACAGGGGTTATGAAAAACTGTTTTTT. The rearrangement links TRBV4-1 to TRBJ1-4, with 7 bases that match TRBD1. This CDR3 is built from 16 residues. V was pared by 1 base and J by 6 bases, with 8 bases of the junction left unmatched. Germline CDR1 and CDR2: MGHRA and YSYEKL.

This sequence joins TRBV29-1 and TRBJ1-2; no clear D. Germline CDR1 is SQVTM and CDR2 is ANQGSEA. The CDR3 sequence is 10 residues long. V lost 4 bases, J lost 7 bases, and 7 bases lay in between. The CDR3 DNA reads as TGCAGCGTTGGGGAGGGTGGCTACACCTTC. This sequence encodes CSVGEGGYTF.

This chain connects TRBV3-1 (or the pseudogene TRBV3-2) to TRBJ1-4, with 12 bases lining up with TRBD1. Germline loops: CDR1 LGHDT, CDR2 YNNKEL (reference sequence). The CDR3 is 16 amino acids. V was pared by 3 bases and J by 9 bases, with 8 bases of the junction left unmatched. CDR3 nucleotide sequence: TGTGCCAGCAGCCAGGGATCGGGACAGGGGGCTAAAAAACTGTTTTTT. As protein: CASSQGSGQGAKKLFF.

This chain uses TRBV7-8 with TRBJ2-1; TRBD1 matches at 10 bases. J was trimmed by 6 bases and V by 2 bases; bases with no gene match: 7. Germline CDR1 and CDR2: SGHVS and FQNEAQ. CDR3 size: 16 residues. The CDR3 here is CASSLRPGQGPNEQFF. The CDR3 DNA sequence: TGTGCCAGCAGCTTACGCCCGGGACAGGGGCCCAATGAGCAGTTCTTC.

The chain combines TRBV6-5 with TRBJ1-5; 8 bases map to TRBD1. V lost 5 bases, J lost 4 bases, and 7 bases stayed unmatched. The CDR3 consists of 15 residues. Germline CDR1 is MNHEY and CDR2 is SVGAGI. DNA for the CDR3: TGTGCCAGCAGTCCCGACAGGGGAATAAATCAGCCCCAGCATTTT. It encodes CASSPDRGINQPQHF.

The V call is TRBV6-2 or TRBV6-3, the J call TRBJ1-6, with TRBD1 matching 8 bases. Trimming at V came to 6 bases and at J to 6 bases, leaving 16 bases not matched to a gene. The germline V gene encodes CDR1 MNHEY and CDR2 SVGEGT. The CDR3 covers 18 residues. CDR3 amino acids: CASSYTRTGRFGNSPLHF. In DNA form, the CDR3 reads TGTGCCAGCAGCTATACCCGGACAGGGAGATTTGGTAATTCACCCCTCCACTTT.

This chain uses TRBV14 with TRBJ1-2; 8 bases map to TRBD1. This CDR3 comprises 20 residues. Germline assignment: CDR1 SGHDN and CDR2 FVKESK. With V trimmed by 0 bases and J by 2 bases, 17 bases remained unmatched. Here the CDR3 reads CASSQDMSWTRTGHNYGYTF. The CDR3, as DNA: TGTGCCAGCAGCCAAGATATGAGTTGGACTCGGACAGGGCACAACTATGGCTACACCTTC.

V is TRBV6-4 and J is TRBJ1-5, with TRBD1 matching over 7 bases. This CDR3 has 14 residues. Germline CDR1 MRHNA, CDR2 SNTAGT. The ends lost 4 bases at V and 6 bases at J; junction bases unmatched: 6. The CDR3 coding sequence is TGTGCCAGCAGTGCGACAGGGCAGGGTCAGCCCCAGCATTTT. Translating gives CASSATGQGQPQHF.

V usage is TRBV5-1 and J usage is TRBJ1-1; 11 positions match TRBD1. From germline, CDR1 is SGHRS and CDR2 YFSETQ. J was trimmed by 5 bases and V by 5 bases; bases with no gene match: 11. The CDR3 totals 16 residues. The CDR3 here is CASSLDRGLGKTEAFF. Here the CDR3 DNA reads TGCGCCAGCAGTCTGGACAGGGGGCTCGGTAAAACTGAAGCTTTCTTT.

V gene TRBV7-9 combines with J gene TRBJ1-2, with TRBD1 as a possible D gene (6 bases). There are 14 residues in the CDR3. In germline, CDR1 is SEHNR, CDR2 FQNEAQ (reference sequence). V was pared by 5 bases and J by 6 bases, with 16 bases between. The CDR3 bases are TGTGCCAGCAGCCCATTGGCACAGGGAAATGGCTACACCTTC. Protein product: CASSPLAQGNGYTF.

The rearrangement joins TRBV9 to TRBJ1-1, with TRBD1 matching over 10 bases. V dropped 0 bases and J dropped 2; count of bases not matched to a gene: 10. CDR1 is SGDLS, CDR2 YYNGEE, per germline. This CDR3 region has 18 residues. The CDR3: CASSVEGIRTGGNTEAFF. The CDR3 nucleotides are TGTGCCAGCAGCGTAGAGGGGATTAGGACAGGGGGAAACACTGAAGCTTTCTTT.

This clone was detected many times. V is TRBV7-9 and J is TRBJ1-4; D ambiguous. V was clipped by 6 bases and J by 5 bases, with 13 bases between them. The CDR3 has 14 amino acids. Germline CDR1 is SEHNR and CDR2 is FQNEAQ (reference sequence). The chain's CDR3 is CASRGTALNEKLFF. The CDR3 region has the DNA TGTGCCAGCAGGGGTACAGCCTTAAATGAAAAACTGTTTTTT.

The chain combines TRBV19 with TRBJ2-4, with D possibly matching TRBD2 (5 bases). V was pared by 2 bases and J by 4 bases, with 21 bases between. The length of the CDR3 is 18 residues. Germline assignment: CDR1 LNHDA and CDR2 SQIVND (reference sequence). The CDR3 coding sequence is TGTGCCAGTAGTATATATCCCGGGATGGGTACAGTAAAAAACATTCAGTACTTC. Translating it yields CASSIYPGMGTVKNIQYF.

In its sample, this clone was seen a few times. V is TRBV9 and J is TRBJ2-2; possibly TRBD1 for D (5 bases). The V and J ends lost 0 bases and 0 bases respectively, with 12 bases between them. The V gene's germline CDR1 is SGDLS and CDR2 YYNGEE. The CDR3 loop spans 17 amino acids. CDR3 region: CASSVAGAATNTGELFF. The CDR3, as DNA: TGTGCCAGCAGCGTAGCTGGGGCAGCCACGAACACCGGGGAGCTGTTTTTT.

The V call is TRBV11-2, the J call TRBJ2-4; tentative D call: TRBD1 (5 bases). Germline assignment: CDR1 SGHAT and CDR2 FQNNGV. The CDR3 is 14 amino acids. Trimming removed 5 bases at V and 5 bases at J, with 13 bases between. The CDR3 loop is CASSGARGENIQYF. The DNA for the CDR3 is TGTGCCAGCAGCGGCGCAAGGGGCGAAAACATTCAGTACTTC.

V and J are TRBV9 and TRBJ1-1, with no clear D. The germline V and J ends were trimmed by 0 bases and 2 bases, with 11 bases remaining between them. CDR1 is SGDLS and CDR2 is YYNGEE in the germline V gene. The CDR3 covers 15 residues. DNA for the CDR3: TGTGCCAGCAGCGTAGACGTCAGCGATAACACTGAAGCTTTCTTT. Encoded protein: CASSVDVSDNTEAFF.

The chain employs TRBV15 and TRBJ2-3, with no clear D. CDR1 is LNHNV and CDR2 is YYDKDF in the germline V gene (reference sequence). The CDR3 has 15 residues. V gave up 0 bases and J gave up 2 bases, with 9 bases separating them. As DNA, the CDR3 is TGTGCCACCAGCAGAGAGCTTGAACACACAGATACGCAGTATTTT. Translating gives CATSRELEHTDTQYF.

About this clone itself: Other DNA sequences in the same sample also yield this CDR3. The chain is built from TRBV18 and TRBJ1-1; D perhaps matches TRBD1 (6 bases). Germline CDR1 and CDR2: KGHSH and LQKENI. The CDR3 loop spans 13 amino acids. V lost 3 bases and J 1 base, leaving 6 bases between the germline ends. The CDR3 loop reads CASSPRGNTEAFF. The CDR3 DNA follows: TGTGCCAGCTCACCCAGGGGGAACACTGAAGCTTTCTTT.

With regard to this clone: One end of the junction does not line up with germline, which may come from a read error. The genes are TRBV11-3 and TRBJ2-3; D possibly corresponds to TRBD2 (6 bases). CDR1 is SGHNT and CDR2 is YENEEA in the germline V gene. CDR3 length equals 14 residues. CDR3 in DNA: TGTGCCAGCAGATTAGGAGGGCTTGGAGATACGCAGTATTTT. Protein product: CASRLGGLGDTQYF.

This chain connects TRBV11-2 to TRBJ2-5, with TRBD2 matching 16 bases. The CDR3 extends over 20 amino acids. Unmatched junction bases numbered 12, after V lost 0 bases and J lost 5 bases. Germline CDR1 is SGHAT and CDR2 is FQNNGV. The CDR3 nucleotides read TGTGCCAGCAGCTTAGAAGGGCGAGGGACTAGCGGGAGGGCAGCGGAGACCCAGTACTTC. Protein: CASSLEGRGTSGRAAETQYF. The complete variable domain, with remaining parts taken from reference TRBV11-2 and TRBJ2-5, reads EAGVAQSPRYKIIEKRQSVAFWCNPISGHATLYWYQQILGQGPKLLIQFQNNGVVDDSQLPKDRFSAERLKGVDSTLKIQPAKLEDSAVYLCASSLEGRGTSGRAAETQYFGPGTRLLVL.

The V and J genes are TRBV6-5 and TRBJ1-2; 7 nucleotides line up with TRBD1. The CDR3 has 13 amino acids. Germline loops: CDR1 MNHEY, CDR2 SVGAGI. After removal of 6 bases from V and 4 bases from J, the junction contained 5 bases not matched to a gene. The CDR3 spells CASRAQGTYGYTF. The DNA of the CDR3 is TGTGCCAGCAGGGCACAGGGGACCTATGGCTACACCTTC.

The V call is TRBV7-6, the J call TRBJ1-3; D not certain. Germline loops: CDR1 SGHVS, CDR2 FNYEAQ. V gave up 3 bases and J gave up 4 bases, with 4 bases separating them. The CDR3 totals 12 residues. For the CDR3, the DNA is TGTGCCAGCAGCTTTGGCGGAAACACCATATATTTT. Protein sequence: CASSFGGNTIYF. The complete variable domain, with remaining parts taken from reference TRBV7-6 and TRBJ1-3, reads GAGVSQSPRYKVTKRGQDVALRCDPISGHVSLYWYRQALGQGPEFLTYFNYEAQQDKSGLPNDRFSAERPEGSISTLTIQRTEQRDSAMYRCASSFGGNTIYFGEGSWLTVV.

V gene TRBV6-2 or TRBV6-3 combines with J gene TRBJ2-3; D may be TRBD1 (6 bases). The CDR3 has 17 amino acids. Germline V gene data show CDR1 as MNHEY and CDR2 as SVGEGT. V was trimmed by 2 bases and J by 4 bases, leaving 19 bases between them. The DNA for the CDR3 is TGTGCCAGCAGTTACCGCCCGGCAGGGGAAGGTTCAGATACGCAGTATTTT. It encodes CASSYRPAGEGSDTQYF.

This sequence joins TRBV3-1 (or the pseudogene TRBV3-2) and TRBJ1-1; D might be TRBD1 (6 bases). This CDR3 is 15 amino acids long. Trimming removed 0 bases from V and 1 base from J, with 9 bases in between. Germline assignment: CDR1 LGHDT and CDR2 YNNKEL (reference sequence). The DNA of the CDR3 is TGTGCCAGCAGCCAAGAGGACAGCTGGAACACTGAAGCTTTCTTT. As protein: CASSQEDSWNTEAFF.

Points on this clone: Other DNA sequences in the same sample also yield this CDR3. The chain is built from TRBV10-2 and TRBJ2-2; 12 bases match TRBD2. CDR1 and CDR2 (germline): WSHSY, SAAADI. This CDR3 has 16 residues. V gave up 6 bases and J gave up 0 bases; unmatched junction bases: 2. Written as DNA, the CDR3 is TGCGCCAGCAGGACTAGCGGGAGATCGAACACCGGGGAGCTGTTTTTT. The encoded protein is CASRTSGRSNTGELFF.

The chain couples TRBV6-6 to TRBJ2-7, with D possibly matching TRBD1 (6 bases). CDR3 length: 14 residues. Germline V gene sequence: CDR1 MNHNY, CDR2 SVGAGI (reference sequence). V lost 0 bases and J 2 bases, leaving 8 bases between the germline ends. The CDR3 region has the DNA TGTGCCAGCAGTTACTCGGACAGTCCCTACGAGCAGTACTTC. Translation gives CASSYSDSPYEQYF.

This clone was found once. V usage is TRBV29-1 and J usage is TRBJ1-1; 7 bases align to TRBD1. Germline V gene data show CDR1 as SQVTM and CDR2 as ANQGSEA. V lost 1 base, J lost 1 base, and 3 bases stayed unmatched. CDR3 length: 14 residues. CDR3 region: CSVEVNRGNTEAFF. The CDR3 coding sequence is TGCAGCGTTGAAGTTAACAGGGGGAACACTGAAGCTTTCTTT.

CDR3 region: CASSDRAGGYTF. Here the CDR3 DNA reads TGTGCCAGCAGTGACAGGGCAGGGGGCTACACCTTC. The J gene is TRBJ1-2, the V gene TRBV2; possibly TRBD1 for D (5 bases). The V gene's germline CDR1 is SNHLY and CDR2 FYNNEI. The CDR3 is 12 residues long. V was pared by 3 bases and J by 8 bases, with 10 bases between. Looking up the rest from reference TRBV2 and TRBJ1-2 gives the full variable domain: EPEVTQTPSHQVTQMGQEVILRCVPISNHLYFYWYRQILGQKVEFLVSFYNNEISEKSEIFDDQFSVERPDGSNFTLKIRSTKLEDSAMYFCASSDRAGGYTFGSGTRLTVV.

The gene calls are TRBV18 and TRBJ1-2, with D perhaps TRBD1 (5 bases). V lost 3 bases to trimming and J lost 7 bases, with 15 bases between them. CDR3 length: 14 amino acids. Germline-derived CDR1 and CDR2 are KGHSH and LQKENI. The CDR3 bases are TGTGCCAGCTCACCTGCCGGCGGGGCTGTTGGCTACACCTTC. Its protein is CASSPAGGAVGYTF.